This record looks at one T cell receptor beta chain sequence and its context. Its recognized antigen is unknown. Base qualities are not recorded, but no much larger clone differs from it by a single base. The data stem from a study of blood T cells in healthy people across ages (dated by TCRdb to the mid-2010s). Looking at the study overall: In model experiments, roughly one uniquely barcoded TCR beta cDNA molecule per two T cells was captured by template switching. Using deep sequencing normalized with unique cDNA molecular identifiers, the study measured how TCR beta repertoire diversity changes with age. The donors were divided into four age groups: young (average approximately 17 years), middle-aged (about 41), aged (about 61) and long-lived (about 90). To avoid experimental bias, donors of different ages were distributed randomly across sequencing lanes. Using the same blood draw, the study looked at two additional independent replicas of 1 million unique cDNA reads for two donors, one aged 18 to 30 and the other aged 80 or older.

Systemically healthy Caucasian individuals from Russia, some 40 in total and aged roughly 6 to 100 years, were included as donors. Ten milliliters of peripheral blood were drawn from each donor into EDTA-treated Vacutainer tubes. Ficoll-Paque density-gradient centrifugation was used to isolate PBMCs, with at least 6.5 million per sample. Total RNA, at least 6 micrograms per sample, was extracted from PBMCs with Trizol reagent. Naive CD45RAhigh/CD27high T cell percentages were measured by flow cytometry on a PBMC aliquot from every donor. Library construction relied on 5' RACE. TCRdb names Illumina HiSeq 2500 as the instrument used. The second PCR ran for roughly 7 to 12 cycles and used a J-beta primer mix along with a sample-barcoded 5' primer. A template-switch 5' adaptor carrying 12 random nucleotides introduced a unique molecular identifier onto each TCR beta cDNA molecule. At least 2.5 million CDR3-containing paired-end reads were obtained from each sample. First-strand cDNA was synthesized from all RNA with the Mint cDNA synthesis kit, primed by a TRBC-specific oligonucleotide. Following uracil-DNA glycosylase treatment, a first 18-cycle PCR with universal primers M1SS and BC2_uni_R was performed on all cDNA. Concerning the study's data processing: Normalization of each sample was performed by random selection of 1 million high-quality reads, each carrying a distinct molecular identifier. Reads sharing molecular identifiers were discarded rather than binned into consensus sequences. MiTCR, set to a Q25 quality threshold and the strictest error-elimination algorithm, was used for CDR3 identification, clonotype clustering and error correction. A nonparametric unseen species model using Euler transformation provided a lower-bound estimate of total TCR beta diversity. The public reads were reanalyzed by TCRdb: fastp trimming at Q25, MiXCR alignment, in-frame beta chains only. Every CDR3 protein is listed once, alongside the most common genes and DNA of its rows. Clone size and V and J calls follow TCRdb, not the original study. The sample table records some 710,000 distinct CDR3 sequences; less than 60% of these occur just once. The top ten hold 15% to 20% of the sample.

Its CDR3 holds 17 amino acids, cysteine through phenylalanine. The sequence is cut down to CDR3 DNA, 51 bases in frame from base 1. A distance of 16 bases separates the germline ends of V and J, which lose 2 bases and 2 bases respectively. CDR1 and CDR2 (SGHTA, FQGTGA) derive from the germline V gene. Study-level results and caveats: Because profiling used bulk unsorted PBMCs, naive and antigen-experienced compartments could not be compared conclusively. Donor CMV infection status was unknown, potentially confounding age-related changes in expanded clonotypes. The percentage of naive T cells measured by flow cytometry correlated strongly with observed TCR beta diversity. Compared with the aged group, more naive CD4+ T cells, fewer expanded clones and increased TCR diversity were shown by the long-lived group, suggesting age selection. Estimates of total diversity based on one million sequenced T cells were considered lower bounds and underestimates. Observed TCR beta diversity per million T cells fell roughly linearly with age, and a significant reduction was already apparent by age approximately 41.

This sequence uses TRBV7-3 and TRBJ2-1, with the D call perhaps TRBD1 or TRBD2, as 5 bases match in each case. The sequence was collected from an elderly man in good health. The sequenced sample was blood. CDR3 loop: CASSLVGASYPYNEQFF. The DNA reads as follows: TGTGCCAGCAGCTTAGTCGGGGCTAGCTACCCCTACAATGAGCAGTTCTTC.